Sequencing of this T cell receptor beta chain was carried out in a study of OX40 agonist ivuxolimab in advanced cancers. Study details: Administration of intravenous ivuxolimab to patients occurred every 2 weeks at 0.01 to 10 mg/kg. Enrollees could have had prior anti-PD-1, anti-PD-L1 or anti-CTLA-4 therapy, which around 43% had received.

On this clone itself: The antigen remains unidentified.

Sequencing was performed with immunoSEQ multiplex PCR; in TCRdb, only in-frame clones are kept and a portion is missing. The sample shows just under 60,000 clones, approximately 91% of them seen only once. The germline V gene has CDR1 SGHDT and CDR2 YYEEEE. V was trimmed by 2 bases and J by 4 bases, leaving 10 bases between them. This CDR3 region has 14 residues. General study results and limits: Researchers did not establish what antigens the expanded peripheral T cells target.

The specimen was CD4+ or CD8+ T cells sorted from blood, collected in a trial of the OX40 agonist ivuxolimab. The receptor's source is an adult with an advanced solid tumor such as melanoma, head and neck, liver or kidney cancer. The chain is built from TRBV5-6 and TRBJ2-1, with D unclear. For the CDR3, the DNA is TGTGCCAGCAGCTTATCGAATATATACAATGAGCAGTTCTTC. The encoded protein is CASSLSNIYNEQFF. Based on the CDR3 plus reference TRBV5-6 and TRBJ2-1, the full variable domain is DAGVTQSPTHLIKTRGQQVTLRCSPKSGHDTVSWYQQALGQGPQFIFQYYEEEERQRGNFPDRFSGHQFPNYSSELNVNALLLGDSALYLCASSLSNIYNEQFFGPGTRLTVL.